What follows describes a single TCR beta chain. The antigen is not known. The unexposed donors gave CD4+ T cells in about 2011-2018, prior to COVID-19. After less than 11 days of culture, CD4+ T cells were isolated. Each well had two million PBMCs in around 4.5% human AB serum with IL-2. This CDR3 region has 15 residues. V lost 2 bases to trimming and J lost 6 bases, with 17 bases between them. From germline, CDR1 is SGDLS and CDR2 YYNGEE. This record comes from a study of CD4 T cells in relation to SARS-CoV-2 and coronaviruses. In the study overall: PBMCs were cultured with antigen for over nine days before TCR beta sequencing.

TCRdb's copy holds only in-frame clones and misses some; the assay was immunoSEQ multiplex PCR. The sample contains 15,000 to 20,000 clones, 81% of which appear only once. This sequence originates from a human donor in good health. V is TRBV9 and J is TRBJ1-1; D is ambiguous. The sequenced material came from CD4+ T cells from PBMCs, cultured in vitro. As DNA, the CDR3 is TGTGCCAGCAGCGTCGACCCGACTCCCCGCCCTGAAGCTTTCTTT. Translated: CASSVDPTPRPEAFF.